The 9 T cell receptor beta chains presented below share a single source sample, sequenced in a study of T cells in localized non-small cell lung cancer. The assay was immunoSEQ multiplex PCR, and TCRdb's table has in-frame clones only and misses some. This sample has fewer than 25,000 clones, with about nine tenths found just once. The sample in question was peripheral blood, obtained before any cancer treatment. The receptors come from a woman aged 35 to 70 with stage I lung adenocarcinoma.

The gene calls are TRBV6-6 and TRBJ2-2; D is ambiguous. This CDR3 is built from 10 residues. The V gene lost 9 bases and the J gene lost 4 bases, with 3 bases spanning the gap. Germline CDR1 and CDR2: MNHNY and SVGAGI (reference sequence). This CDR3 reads CASFTGELFF. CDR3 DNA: TGTGCCAGTTTCACCGGGGAGCTGTTTTTT.

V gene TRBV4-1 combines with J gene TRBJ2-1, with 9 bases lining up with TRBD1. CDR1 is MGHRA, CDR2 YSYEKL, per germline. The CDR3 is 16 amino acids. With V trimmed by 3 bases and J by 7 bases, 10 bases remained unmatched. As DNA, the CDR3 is TGCGCCAGCAGCCAGCTCCGGGACAGGGTGCTGAATGAGCAGTTCTTC. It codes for CASSQLRDRVLNEQFF.

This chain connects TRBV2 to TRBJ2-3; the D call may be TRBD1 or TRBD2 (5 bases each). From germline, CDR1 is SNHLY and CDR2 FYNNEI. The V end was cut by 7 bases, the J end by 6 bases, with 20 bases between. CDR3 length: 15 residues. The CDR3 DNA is TGTGCCAGCACCCTTATGGCCGCCGGGGCGGATACGCAGTATTTT. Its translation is CASTLMAAGADTQYF.

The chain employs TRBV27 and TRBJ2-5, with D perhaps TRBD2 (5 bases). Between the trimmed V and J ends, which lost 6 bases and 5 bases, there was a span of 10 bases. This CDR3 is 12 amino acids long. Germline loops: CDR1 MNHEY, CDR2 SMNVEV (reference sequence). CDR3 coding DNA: TGTGCCAGCAGACGCACGGGGGAGACCCAGTACTTC. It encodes CASRRTGETQYF.

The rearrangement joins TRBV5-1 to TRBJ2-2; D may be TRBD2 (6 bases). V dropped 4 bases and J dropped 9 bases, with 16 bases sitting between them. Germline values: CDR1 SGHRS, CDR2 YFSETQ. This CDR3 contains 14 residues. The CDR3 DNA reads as TGCGCCAGCAGCCATCCCGGGGGTGACCGGGAGCTGTTTTTT. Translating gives CASSHPGGDRELFF.

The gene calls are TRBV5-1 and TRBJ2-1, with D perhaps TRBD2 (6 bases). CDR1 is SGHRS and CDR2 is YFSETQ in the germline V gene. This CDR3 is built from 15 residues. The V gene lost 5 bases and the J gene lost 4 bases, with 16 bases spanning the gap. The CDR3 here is CASRPTSGGYNEQFF. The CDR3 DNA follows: TGCGCCAGCAGGCCTACCAGCGGAGGGTACAATGAGCAGTTCTTC. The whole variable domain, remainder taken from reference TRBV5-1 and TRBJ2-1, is KAGVTQTPRYLIKTRGQQVTLSCSPISGHRSVSWYQQTPGQGLQFLFEYFSETQRNKGNFPGRFSGRQFSNSRSEMNVSTLELGDSALYLCASRPTSGGYNEQFFGPGTRLTVL.

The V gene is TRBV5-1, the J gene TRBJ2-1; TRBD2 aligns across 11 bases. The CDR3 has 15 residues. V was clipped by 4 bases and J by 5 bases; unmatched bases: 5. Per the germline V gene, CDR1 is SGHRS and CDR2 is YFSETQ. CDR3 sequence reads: CASSLGTSGNNEQFF. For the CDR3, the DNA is TGCGCCAGCAGCCTCGGGACTAGCGGAAACAATGAGCAGTTCTTC.

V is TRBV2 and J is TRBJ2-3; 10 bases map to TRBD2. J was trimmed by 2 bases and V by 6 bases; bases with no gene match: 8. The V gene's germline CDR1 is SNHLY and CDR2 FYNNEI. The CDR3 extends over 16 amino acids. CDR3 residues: CASSEGAGGHTDTQYF. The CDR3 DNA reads TGTGCCAGCAGCGAGGGAGCGGGAGGGCACACAGATACGCAGTATTTT.

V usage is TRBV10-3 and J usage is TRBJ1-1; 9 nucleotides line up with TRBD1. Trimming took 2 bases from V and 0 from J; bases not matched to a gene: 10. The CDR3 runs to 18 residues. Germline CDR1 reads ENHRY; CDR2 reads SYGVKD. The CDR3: CAISEPKPGQGLNTEAFF. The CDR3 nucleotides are TGTGCCATCAGTGAGCCTAAACCGGGACAGGGTTTGAACACTGAAGCTTTCTTT.